This TCR beta chain derives from a study of shared clonotypes between healthy human individuals. Here immunoSEQ multiplex PCR was the method, and the copy in TCRdb shows in-frame clones only, minus some. The table includes 1.6 million or so clones, 98% to 99% detected once. V shed 4 bases, J shed 3 bases, and the junction held 5 bases outside the gene matches. CDR1 and CDR2 from the germline V gene are SQVTM and ANQGSEA. There are 13 residues in the CDR3. This receptor was taken from a man aged 25-45 years in good health. The sample was naive CD4+ T cells sorted from blood. Subset reported: CD45RA+ positively selected. The chain employs TRBV29-1 and TRBJ1-1; TRBD1 matches 7 bases. CDR3 coding DNA: TGCAGCGTTGTAGGCAGGGGGTACACTGAAGCTTTCTTT. This translates into CSVVGRGYTEAFF.